This T cell receptor (beta chain) was recovered during a study of T cells in Graves' hyperthyroidism and ophthalmopathy. Study observations and caveats: Ophthalmopathy was predicted by the model a median of roughly 6.7 months ahead of onset.

Enrolled ophthalmopathy patients presented with a Clinical Activity Score of at least 3, a NOSPECS grade of at least 4, and disease duration under 3 months. From less than 13 ml of fresh peripheral blood, PBMCs were isolated. The V and J ends lost 10 bases and 6 bases, in that order; junction bases with no gene match: 2. This CDR3 contains 11 residues. Per the germline V gene, CDR1 is MNHEY and CDR2 is SVGEGT. Researchers amplified the TCR beta CDR3 regions from RNA transcripts. The study used the HTBI primer set for a first-round RT-PCR of the TCR CDR3. MiXCR, run by TCRdb on the multiplex PCR reads, gives a single entry per CDR3 protein. The sample lists roughly 560,000 distinct CDR3 sequences; about 15% were seen once. This clonotype was recorded many times. What it binds is unknown.

The chain is built from TRBV6-2 or TRBV6-3 and TRBJ2-2, with 7 bases identical to TRBD1. The origin of this receptor is a woman in her forties with Graves' ophthalmopathy. Sequencing used blood. The CDR3 DNA follows: TGTGCCATCCAGGGGGCCGGGGAGCTGTTTTTT. Its translation: CAIQGAGELFF.